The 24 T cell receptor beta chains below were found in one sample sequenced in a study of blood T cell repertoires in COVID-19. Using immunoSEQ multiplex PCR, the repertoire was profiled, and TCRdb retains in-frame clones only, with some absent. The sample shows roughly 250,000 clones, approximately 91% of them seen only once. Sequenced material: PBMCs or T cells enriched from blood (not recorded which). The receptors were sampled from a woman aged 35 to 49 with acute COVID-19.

The CDR3 reads CASSPSGAPWSEQFF. CDR3 sequence (DNA): TGTGCCAGCTCACCAAGCGGGGCCCCATGGAGTGAGCAGTTCTTC. The V call is TRBV18, the J call TRBJ2-1; 7 bases are a match to TRBD2. Germline CDR1 reads KGHSH; CDR2 reads LQKENI. Unmatched junction bases numbered 10, after V lost 2 bases and J lost 9 bases. CDR3 length: 15 residues.

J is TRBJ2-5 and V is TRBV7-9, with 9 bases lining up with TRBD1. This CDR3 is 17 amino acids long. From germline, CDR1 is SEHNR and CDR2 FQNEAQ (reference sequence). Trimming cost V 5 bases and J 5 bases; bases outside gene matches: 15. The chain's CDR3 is CASSTKQGAMSSETQYF. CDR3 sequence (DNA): TGTGCCAGCAGCACAAAACAGGGGGCGATGTCATCGGAGACCCAGTACTTC.

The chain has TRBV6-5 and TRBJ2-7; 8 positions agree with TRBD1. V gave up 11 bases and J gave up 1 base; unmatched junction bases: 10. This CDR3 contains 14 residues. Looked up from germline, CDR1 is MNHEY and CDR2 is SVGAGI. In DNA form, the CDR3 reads TGTGCCTCAGCTGACAGGGGCCCATCCTACGAGCAGTACTTC. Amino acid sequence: CASADRGPSYEQYF.

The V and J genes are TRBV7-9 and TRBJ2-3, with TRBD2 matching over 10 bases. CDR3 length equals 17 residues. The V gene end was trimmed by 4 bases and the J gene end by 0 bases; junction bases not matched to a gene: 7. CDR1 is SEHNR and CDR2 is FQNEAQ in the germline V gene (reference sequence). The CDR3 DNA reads TGTGCCAGCAGCTCTAGGCTAGCGGGGGCTAGCACAGATACGCAGTATTTT. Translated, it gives CASSSRLAGASTDTQYF.

The DNA of the CDR3 is TGTGCCAGCAGTTACTCGGGACAGGCACTTGGCTACACCTTC. Residues: CASSYSGQALGYTF. This chain uses TRBV6-2 or TRBV6-3 with TRBJ1-2; 8 bases are a match to TRBD1. The length of the CDR3 is 14 residues. V gave up 0 bases and J gave up 7 bases; unmatched junction bases: 4. Germline V gene lookup returns CDR1 MNHEY and CDR2 SVGEGT.

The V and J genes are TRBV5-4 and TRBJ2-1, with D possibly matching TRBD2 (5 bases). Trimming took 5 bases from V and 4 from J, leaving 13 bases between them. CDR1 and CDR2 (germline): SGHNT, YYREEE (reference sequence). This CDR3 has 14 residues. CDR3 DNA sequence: TGTGCCAGCAGTATAAAGGGAGCTTACAATGAGCAGTTCTTC. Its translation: CASSIKGAYNEQFF.

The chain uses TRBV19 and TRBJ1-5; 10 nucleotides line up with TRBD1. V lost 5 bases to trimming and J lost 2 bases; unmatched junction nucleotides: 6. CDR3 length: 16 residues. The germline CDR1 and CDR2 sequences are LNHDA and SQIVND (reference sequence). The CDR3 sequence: CASSPRDRGGNQPQHF. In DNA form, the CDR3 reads TGTGCCAGTAGTCCTAGGGACAGGGGTGGCAATCAGCCCCAGCATTTT. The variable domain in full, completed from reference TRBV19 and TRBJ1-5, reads DGGITQSPKYLFRKEGQNVTLSCEQNLNHDAMYWYRQDPGQGLRLIYYSQIVNDFQKGDIAEGYSVSREKKESFPLTVTSAQKNPTAFYLCASSPRDRGGNQPQHFGDGTRLSIL.

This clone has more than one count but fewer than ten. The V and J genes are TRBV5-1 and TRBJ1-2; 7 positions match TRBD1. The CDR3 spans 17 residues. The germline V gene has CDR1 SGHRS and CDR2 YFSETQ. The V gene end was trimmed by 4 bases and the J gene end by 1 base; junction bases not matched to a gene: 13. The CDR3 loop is CASSIGTDEIFNYGYTF. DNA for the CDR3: TGCGCCAGCAGCATCGGGACAGACGAAATTTTTAACTATGGCTACACCTTC.

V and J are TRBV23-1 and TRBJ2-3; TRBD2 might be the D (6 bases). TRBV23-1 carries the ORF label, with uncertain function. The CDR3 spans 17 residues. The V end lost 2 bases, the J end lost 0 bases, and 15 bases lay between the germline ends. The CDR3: CASSQTSGGESTDTQYF. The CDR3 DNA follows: TGCGCCAGCAGTCAAACCTCTGGCGGGGAGAGCACAGATACGCAGTATTTT.

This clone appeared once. The CDR3 protein is CASSLVGFDSYEQYF. CDR3 DNA: TGTGCCAGCAGCTTAGTCGGTTTCGACTCCTACGAGCAGTACTTC. The chain is built from TRBV11-3 and TRBJ2-7; no firm D call. Germline CDR1 reads SGHNT; CDR2 reads YENEEA. The CDR3 contains 15 residues. Trimming shortened V by 1 base and J by 0 bases, and 10 bases separated the two germline ends.

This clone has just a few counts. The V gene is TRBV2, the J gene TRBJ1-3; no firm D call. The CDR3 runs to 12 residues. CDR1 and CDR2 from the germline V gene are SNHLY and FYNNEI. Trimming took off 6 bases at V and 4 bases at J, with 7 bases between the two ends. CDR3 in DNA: TGTGCCAGCAGCACAGTGGGAAACACCATATATTTT. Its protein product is CASSTVGNTIYF.

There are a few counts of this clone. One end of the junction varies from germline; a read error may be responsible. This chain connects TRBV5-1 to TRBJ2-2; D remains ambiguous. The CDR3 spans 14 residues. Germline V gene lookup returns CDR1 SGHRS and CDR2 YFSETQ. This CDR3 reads CASSLARNSGELFF. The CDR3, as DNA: TGCGCCAGCAGCTTGGCGAGGAACTCCGGGGAGCTGTTTTTT.

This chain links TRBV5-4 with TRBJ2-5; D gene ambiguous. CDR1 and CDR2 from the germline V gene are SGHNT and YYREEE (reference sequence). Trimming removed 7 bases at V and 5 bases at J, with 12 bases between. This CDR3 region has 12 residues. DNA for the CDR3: TGTGCCAGCGGCCGGGTTGAGGAGACCCAGTACTTC. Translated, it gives CASGRVEETQYF. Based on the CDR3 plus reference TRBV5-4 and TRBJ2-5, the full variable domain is ETGVTQSPTHLIKTRGQQVTLRCSSQSGHNTVSWYQQALGQGPQFIFQYYREEENGRGNFPPRFSGLQFPNYSSELNVNALELDDSALYLCASGRVEETQYFGPGTRLLVL.

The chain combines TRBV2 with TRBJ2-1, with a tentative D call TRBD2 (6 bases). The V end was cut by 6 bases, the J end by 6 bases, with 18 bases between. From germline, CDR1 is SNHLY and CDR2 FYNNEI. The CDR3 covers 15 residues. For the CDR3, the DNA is TGTGCCAGCAGCCTCCCGGCCGGGACTTTCAATGAGCAGTTCTTC. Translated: CASSLPAGTFNEQFF.

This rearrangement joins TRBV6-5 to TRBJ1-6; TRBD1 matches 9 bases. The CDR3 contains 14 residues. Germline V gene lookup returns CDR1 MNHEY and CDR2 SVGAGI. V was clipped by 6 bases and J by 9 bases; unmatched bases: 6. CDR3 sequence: CASRPDRGGSPLHF. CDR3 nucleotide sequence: TGTGCCAGCAGACCGGACAGGGGAGGTTCACCCCTCCACTTT.

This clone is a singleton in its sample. The CDR3 sequence is CASSLLSGQIGNTIYF. CDR3 DNA sequence: TGTGCCAGCAGCTTGCTTTCAGGTCAGATCGGAAACACCATATATTTT. The rearrangement links TRBV5-6 to TRBJ1-3, with unresolved D. CDR3 length equals 16 residues. Germline CDR1 and CDR2: SGHDT and YYEEEE. The ends were cut back, 1 base at V and 4 bases at J, with 15 bases in the middle.

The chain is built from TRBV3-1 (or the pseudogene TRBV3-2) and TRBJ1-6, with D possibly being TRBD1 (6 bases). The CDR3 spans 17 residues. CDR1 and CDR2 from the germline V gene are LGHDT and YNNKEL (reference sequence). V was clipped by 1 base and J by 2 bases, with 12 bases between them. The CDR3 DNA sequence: TGTGCCAGCAGCCAAGTGGGGGGGGCCGCCTATAATTCACCCCTCCACTTT. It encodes CASSQVGGAAYNSPLHF.

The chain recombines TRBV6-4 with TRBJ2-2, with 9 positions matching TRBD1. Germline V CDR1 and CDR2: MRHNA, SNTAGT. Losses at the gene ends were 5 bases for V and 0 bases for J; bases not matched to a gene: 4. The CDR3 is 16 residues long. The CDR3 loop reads CASSNRGPPNTGELFF. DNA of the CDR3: TGTGCCAGCAGTAACAGGGGGCCCCCGAACACCGGGGAGCTGTTTTTT.

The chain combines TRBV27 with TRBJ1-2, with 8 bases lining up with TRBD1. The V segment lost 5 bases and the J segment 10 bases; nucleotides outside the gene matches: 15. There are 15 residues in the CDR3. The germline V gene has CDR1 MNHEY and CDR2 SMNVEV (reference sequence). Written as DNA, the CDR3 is TGTGCCAGCAGTCCAACTCGGGACAGGTGGTCAGTCTACACCTTC. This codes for CASSPTRDRWSVYTF.

The CDR3: CASSPGLGRRETQYF. Here the CDR3 DNA reads TGTGCCAGCAGCCCTGGGTTAGGGAGAAGAGAGACCCAGTACTTC. This chain links TRBV11-3 with TRBJ2-5; perhaps TRBD2 as D (5 bases). This CDR3 comprises 15 residues. The V and J ends lost 5 bases and 4 bases respectively, with 17 bases between them. The germline gives CDR1 SGHNT, CDR2 YENEEA.

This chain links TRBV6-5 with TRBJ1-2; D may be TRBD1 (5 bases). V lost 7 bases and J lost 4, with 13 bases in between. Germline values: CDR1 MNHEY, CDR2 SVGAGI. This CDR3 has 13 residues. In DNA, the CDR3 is TGTGCCAGCACCCCCCAGGGACTCTATGGCTACACCTTC. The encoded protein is CASTPQGLYGYTF.

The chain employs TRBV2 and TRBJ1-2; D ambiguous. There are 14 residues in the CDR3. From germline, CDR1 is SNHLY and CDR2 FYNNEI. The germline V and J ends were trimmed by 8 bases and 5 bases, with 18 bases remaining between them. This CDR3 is CASDGNGVGYGYTF. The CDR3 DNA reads TGTGCCAGCGACGGGAACGGGGTGGGGTATGGCTACACCTTC.

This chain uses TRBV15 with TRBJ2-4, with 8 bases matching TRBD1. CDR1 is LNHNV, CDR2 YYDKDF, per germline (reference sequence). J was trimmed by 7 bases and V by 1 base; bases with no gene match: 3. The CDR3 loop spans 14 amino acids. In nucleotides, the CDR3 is TGTGCCACCAGCAGAGGCGGGACAGGCAACATTCAGTACTTC. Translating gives CATSRGGTGNIQYF.

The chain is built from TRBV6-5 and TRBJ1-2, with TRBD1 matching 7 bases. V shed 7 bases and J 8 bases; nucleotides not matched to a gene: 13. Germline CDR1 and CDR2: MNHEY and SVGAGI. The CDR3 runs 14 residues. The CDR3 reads CASTGQVLSDGYTF. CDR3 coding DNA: TGTGCCAGCACCGGACAGGTTCTGTCCGACGGCTACACCTTC.